This T cell receptor (beta chain) emerged from a study of cytomegalovirus exposure and HLA in healthy donors. Study findings and constraints: Highly shared sequence variants in one cluster were likely a sequencing artifact. Presence/absence analyses assumed roughly uniform sequencing depth across donors. Several top significant clusters appeared, in a later analysis, to be linked to common viral pathogens. Among TCR beta chains, those listed as cytomegalovirus-associated numbered about 160.

Regarding this clone: Its antigen is undetermined.

Vbeta (60) and Jbeta (13) primers were used in the PCR. Produced via immunoSEQ multiplex PCR; TCRdb's table is partial and in-frame only. The data contain about 160,000 clones, roughly 80% of them singletons. Trimming cost V 5 bases and J 3 bases, with 8 bases left between them. Germline values: CDR1 MNHEY, CDR2 SMNVEV (reference sequence). The CDR3 contains 13 residues. Sequenced sample: PBMCs. This clonotype was obtained from a man aged 25-45 years in good health and CMV-seronegative. The chain combines TRBV27 with TRBJ1-3; D not certain. In DNA form, the CDR3 reads TGTGCCAGCAGTCCCGGGGTTGGAAACACCATATATTTT. Residues: CASSPGVGNTIYF.